Below, 6 T cell receptor beta chains from the same sample are listed, as sequenced in a study of T cells in Graves' hyperthyroidism and ophthalmopathy. RNA transcripts provided the source from which TCR beta CDR3 regions were amplified. Initially, a first-round RT-PCR of the TCR CDR3 employed the HTBI primer set. TCRdb re-called the multiplex PCR reads through MiXCR, storing one row per CDR3 protein. The sample shows about 480,000 distinct CDR3 sequences, about 22% of them seen only once. The sample taken for sequencing was blood. Receptors were obtained from a woman between 65 and 79 years old with Graves' ophthalmopathy.

The chain uses TRBV2 and TRBJ2-5, with D possibly being TRBD2 (5 bases). Germline assignment: CDR1 SNHLY and CDR2 FYNNEI. This CDR3 region has 11 residues. V was cut by 6 bases and J by 4 bases, with 6 bases left in between. The CDR3 DNA reads TGTGCCAGCAGACTAGGAGAGACCCAGTACTTC. It yields the protein CASRLGETQYF.

The rearrangement links TRBV3-1 to TRBJ2-3; 7 bases are shared with TRBD2. The V gene's germline CDR1 is LGHDT and CDR2 YNNKEL (reference sequence). The ends lost 0 bases at V and 3 bases at J; junction bases unmatched: 18. The CDR3 is 20 amino acids. As DNA, the CDR3 is TGTGCCAGCAGCCAAGATTTAAGGAATTATATGCGGGAGAAGACAGATACGCAGTATTTT. Amino acids: CASSQDLRNYMREKTDTQYF.

This chain links TRBV20-1 with TRBJ2-1, with TRBD2 identical over 11 bases. The CDR3 contains 15 residues. Germline loops: CDR1 DFQATT, CDR2 SNEGSKA (reference sequence). V was pared by 0 bases and J by 7 bases, with 5 bases of the junction left unmatched. CDR3 nucleotide sequence: TGCAGTGCTAGAGAACTAGCGGGAGTGAAGAATGAGCAGTTCTTC. Translating gives CSARELAGVKNEQFF.

This clonotype came up a few times. The chain couples TRBV24-1 to TRBJ1-2; D might be TRBD1 (6 bases). In germline, CDR1 is KGHDR, CDR2 SFDVKD. With 3 bases removed from V and 5 bases from J, the gap between germline ends came to 9 bases. The CDR3 is 13 amino acids. CDR3 coding DNA: TGTGCCACCAGTGATGCCCAGGGGTATGGCTACACCTTC. Its translation is CATSDAQGYGYTF.

The chain employs TRBV3-1 and TRBJ2-3; 15 bases fit TRBD2. CDR1 and CDR2 from the germline V gene are LGHDT and YNNKEL (reference sequence). This CDR3 is built from 18 residues. V shed 3 bases, J shed 3 bases, and the junction held 7 bases outside the gene matches. CDR3 DNA: TGTGCCAGCAGCCATGGGACTAGCGGGAGGAGGTTAACAGATACGCAGTATTTT. It is translated as CASSHGTSGRRLTDTQYF.

This clonotype was counted a few times. The rearrangement uses TRBV18 and TRBJ2-7; 9 nucleotides line up with TRBD1. This CDR3 has 14 amino acids. J was trimmed by 7 bases and V by 6 bases; bases with no gene match: 10. CDR1 and CDR2 (germline): KGHSH, LQKENI. This CDR3 reads CASSYGTGPVEQYF. DNA of the CDR3: TGTGCCAGCTCGTACGGGACAGGGCCTGTGGAGCAGTACTTC.